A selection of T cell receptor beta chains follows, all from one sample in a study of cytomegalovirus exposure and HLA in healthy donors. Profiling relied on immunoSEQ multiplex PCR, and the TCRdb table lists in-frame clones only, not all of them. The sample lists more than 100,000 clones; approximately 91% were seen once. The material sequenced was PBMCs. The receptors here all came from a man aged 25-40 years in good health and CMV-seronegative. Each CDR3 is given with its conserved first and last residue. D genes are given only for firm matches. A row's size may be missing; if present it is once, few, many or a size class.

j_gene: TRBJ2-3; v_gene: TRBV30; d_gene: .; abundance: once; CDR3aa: CAWSKKDTQYF; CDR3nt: TGTGCCTGGTCCAAAAAAGATACGCAGTATTTT
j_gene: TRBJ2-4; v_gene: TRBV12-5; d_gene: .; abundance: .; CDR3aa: CASGTGEIAKNIQYF; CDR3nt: TGTGCTAGTGGGACGGGGGAAATAGCCAAAAACATTCAGTACTTC
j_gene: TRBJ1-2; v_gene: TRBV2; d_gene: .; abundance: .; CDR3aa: CASSEWGGQGRSGYTF; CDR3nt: TGTGCCAGCAGTGAATGGGGAGGGCAGGGGAGGTCTGGCTACACCTTC
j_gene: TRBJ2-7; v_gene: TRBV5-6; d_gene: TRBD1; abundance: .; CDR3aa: CASSGSGTGRYEQYF; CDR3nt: TGTGCCAGCAGCGGATCCGGGACAGGGCGCTACGAGCAGTACTTC
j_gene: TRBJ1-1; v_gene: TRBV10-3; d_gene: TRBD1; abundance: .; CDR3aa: CAISYSRDSLEAFF; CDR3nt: TGTGCCATCAGTTATTCTAGGGACAGCCTAGAAGCTTTCTTT
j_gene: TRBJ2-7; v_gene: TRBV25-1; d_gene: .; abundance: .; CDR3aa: CARRSGYEQYF; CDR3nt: TGTGCCCGAAGGAGCGGCTACGAGCAGTACTTC
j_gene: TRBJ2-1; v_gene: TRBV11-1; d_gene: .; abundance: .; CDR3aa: CASRRESNEQFF; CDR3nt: TGTGCCAGCAGAAGGGAGAGCAATGAGCAGTTCTTC
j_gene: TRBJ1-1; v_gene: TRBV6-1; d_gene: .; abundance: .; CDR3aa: CASSQKQGPEAFF; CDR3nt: TGTGCCAGCAGTCAGAAACAGGGACCTGAAGCTTTCTTT
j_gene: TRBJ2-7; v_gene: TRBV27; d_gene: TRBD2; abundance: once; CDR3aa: CASSLLAGINHEQYF; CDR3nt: TGTGCCAGCAGTTTACTAGCGGGAATCAACCACGAGCAGTACTTC
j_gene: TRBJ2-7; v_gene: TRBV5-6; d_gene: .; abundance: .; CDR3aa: CASSLRSYEQYF; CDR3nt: TGTGCCAGCAGCCTGAGGAGCTACGAGCAGTACTTC
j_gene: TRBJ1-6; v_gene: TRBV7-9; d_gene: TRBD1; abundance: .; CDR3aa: CASSPPQGANSPLHF; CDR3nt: TGTGCCAGCAGCCCACCACAGGGGGCTAATTCACCCCTCCACTTT
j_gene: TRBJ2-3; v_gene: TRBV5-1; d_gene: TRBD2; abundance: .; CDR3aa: CASTLVSLAGGDTQYF; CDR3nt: TGCGCCAGCACTCTAGTTAGTCTAGCGGGTGGTGATACGCAGTATTTT
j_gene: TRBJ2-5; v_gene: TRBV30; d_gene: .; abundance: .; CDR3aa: CAWGGLNQETQYF; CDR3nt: TGTGCCTGGGGCGGCCTGAACCAAGAGACCCAGTACTTC
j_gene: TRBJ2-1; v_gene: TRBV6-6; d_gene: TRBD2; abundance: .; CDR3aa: CASSYSASGYYNEQFF; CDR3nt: TGTGCCAGCAGTTACTCGGCTAGCGGCTACTACAATGAGCAGTTCTTC
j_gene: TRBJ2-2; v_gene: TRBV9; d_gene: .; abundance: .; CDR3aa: CASSVWALNTGELFF; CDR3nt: TGTGCCAGCAGCGTCTGGGCGCTGAACACCGGGGAGCTGTTTTTT
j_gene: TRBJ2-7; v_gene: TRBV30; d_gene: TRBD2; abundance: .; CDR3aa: CAWTSSGSFYEQYF; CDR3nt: TGTGCCTGGACATCTAGCGGGAGTTTCTACGAGCAGTACTTC
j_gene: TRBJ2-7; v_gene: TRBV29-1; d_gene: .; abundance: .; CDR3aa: CSVWQGLYEQYF; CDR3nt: TGCAGCGTTTGGCAGGGATTATACGAGCAGTACTTC
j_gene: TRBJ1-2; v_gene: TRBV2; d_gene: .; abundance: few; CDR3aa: CASSLGGPYGYTF; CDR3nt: TGTGCCAGCAGCCTCGGGGGGCCCTATGGCTACACCTTC
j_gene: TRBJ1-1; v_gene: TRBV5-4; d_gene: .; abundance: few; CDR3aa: CASSLWGAGAPNTEAFF; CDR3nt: TGTGCCAGCAGCTTGTGGGGGGCGGGGGCCCCGAACACTGAAGCTTTCTTT
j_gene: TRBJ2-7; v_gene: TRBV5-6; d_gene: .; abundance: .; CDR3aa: CASSLAGLHEQYF; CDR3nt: TGTGCCAGCAGCTTGGCCGGTCTTCACGAGCAGTACTTC
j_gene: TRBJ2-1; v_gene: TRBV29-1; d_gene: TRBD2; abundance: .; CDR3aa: CSLPGLGINEQFF; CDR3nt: TGCAGCTTACCGGGACTAGGGATAAATGAGCAGTTCTTC
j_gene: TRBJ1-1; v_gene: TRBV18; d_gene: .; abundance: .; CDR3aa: CASSPWQQNTEAFF; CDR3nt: TGTGCCAGCTCACCGTGGCAACAAAACACTGAAGCTTTCTTT
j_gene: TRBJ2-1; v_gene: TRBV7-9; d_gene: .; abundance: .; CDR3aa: CASSFTGNEQFF; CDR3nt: TGTGCCAGCAGCTTTACCGGGAATGAGCAGTTCTTC
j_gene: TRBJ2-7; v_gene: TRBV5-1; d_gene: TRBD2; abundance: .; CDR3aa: CASSGQTSGGPLKQYF; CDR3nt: TGCGCCAGCAGCGGGCAGACTAGCGGGGGACCCCTTAAGCAGTACTTC
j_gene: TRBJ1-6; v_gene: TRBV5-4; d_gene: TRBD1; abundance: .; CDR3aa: CASSFGDRAYNSPLHF; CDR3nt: TGTGCCAGCAGCTTCGGGGACAGGGCCTATAATTCACCCCTCCACTTT
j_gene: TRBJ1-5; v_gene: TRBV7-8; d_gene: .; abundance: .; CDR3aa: CASSTMKGRGAGQPQHF; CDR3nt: TGTGCCAGCAGCACGATGAAGGGGAGGGGGGCAGGTCAGCCCCAGCATTTT
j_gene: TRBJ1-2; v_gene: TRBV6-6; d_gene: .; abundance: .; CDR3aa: CASSQQNYGYTF; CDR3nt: TGTGCCAGCAGTCAACAGAACTATGGCTACACCTTC